This TCR beta chain came from a study of T cells after yellow fever vaccination. Each CDR3 protein gets one entry after TCRdb re-called the 5' RACE reads with MiXCR. The repertoire holds approximately 600,000 distinct CDR3 sequences, with 9% to 15% as singletons. The germline V gene has CDR1 DFQATT and CDR2 SNEGSKA (reference sequence). V was clipped by 6 bases and J by 6 bases; unmatched bases: 2. The CDR3 is 12 residues long. The rearrangement links TRBV20-1 to TRBJ1-2; 12 positions agree with TRBD1. The sequence derives from a man younger than 40 who received the YFV17D yellow fever vaccine. This specimen consisted of PBMCs, obtained on the day of the yellow fever booster vaccination. The CDR3, as DNA: TGCAGTGCGGGACAGGGGGCGGATGGCTACACCTTC. This codes for CSAGQGADGYTF.